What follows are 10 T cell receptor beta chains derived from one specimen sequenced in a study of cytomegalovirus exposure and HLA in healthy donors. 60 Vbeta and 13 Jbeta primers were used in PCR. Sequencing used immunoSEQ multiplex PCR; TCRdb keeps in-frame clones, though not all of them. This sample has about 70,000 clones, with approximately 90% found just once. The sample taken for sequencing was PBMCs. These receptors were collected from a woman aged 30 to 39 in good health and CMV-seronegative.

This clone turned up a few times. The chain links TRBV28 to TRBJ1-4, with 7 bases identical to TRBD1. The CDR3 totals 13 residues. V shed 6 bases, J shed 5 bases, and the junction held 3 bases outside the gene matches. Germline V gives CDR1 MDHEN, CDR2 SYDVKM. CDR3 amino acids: CASRGQSNEKLFF. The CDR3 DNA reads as TGTGCCAGCAGGGGACAGTCGAATGAAAAACTGTTTTTT.

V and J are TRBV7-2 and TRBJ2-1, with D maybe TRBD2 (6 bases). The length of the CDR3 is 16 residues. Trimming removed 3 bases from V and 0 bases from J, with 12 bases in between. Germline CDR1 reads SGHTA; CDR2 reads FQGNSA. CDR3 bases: TGTGCCAGCAGCTTTCGTGGGGGGAGCTCCTACAATGAGCAGTTCTTC. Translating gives CASSFRGGSSYNEQFF.

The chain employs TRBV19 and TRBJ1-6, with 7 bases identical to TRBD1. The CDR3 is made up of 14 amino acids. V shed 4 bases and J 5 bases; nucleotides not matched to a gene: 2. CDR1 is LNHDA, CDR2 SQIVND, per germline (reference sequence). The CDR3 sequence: CASSTDRDNSPLHF. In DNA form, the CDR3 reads TGTGCCAGTAGTACCGACAGGGATAATTCACCCCTCCACTTT.

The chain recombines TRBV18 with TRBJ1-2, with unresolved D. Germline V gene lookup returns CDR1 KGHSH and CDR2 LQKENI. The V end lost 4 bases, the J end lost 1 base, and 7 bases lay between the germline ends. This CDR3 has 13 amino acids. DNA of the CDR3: TGTGCCAGCTCACTGGCGGTTAACTATGGCTACACCTTC. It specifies CASSLAVNYGYTF.

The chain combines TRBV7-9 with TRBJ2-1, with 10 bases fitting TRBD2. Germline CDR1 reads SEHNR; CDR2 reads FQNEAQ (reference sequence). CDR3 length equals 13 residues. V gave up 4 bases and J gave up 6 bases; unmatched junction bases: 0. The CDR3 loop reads CASSWTSGNEQFF. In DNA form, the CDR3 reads TGTGCCAGCAGCTGGACTAGCGGCAATGAGCAGTTCTTC.

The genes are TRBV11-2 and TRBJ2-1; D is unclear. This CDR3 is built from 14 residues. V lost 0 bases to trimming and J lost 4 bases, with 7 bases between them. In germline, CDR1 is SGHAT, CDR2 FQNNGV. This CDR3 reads CASSLDRTYNEQFF. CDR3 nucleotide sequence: TGTGCCAGCAGCTTAGATCGAACTTACAATGAGCAGTTCTTC.

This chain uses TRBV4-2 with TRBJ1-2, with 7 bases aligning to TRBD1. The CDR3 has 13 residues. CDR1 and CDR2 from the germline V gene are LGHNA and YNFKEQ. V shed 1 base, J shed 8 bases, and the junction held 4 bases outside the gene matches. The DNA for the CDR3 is TGTGCCAGCAGCCAAGGGGACAGTGAGGGCTACACCTTC. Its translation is CASSQGDSEGYTF.

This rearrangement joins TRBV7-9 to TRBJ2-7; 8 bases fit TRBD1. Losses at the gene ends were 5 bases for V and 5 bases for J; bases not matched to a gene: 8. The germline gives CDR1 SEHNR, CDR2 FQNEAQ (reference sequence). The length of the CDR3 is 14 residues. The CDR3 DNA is TGTGCCAGCAGCCATGACAGGGGAGTCCACGAGCAGTACTTC. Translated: CASSHDRGVHEQYF.

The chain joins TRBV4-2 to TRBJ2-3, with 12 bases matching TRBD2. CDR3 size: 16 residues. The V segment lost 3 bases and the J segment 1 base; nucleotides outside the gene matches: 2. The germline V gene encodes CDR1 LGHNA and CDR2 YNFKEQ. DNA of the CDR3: TGTGCCAGCAGCCACCTAGCGGGGGGGGGCACAGATACGCAGTATTTT. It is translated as CASSHLAGGGTDTQYF.

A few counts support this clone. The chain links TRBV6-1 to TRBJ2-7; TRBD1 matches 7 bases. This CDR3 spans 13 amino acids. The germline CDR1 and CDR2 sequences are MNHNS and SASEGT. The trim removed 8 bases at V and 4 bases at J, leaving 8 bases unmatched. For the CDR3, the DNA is TGTGCCAGCTTAAGGGGGACAGATTACGAGCAGTACTTC. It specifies CASLRGTDYEQYF.